The entry below describes one TCR beta chain. Measured with immunoSEQ multiplex PCR; TCRdb has only the in-frame clones, and not every one. Altogether just over 2,000,000 clones are present, 85% to 95% being singletons, with the ten largest covering approximately 0.13%. Unmatched junction bases numbered 3, after V lost 4 bases and J lost 0 bases. CDR3 length: 15 amino acids. Germline V CDR1 and CDR2: SGDLS, YYNGEE. The data originate from a study of shared clonotypes between healthy human individuals. The receptor was derived from a man aged 18-30 years in good health. What was sequenced was naive CD4+ T cells sorted from blood. Subset specified: CD45RA+ positively selected. V and J are TRBV9 and TRBJ2-3, with 9 bases aligning to TRBD2. CDR3 sequence: CASSLTSGSTDTQYF. In DNA form, the CDR3 reads TGTGCCAGCAGCCTGACTAGCGGTAGCACAGATACGCAGTATTTT.